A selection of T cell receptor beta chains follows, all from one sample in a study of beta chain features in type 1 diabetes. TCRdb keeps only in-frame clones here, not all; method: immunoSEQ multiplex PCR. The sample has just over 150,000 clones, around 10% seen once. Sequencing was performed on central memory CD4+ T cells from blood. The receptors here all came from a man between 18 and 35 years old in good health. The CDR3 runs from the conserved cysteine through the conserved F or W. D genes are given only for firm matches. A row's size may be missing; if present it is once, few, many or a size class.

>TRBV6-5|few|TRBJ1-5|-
CASVANYGGDQPQHF
TGTGCCAGTGTGGCCAATTACGGGGGAGATCAGCCCCAGCATTTT
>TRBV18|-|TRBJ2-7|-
CASSRDSGMAYEQYF
TGTGCCAGCTCACGAGACTCGGGCATGGCCTACGAGCAGTACTTC
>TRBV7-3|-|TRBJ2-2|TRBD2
CASSVKHVGSGRAGGELFF
TGTGCCAGCAGCGTAAAGCACGTCGGTAGCGGGAGGGCCGGCGGGGAGCTGTTTTTT
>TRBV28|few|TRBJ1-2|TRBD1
CASSFPDRELYGYTF
TGTGCCAGCAGTTTTCCCGACAGGGAACTATATGGCTACACCTTC
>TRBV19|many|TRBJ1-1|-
CASNSGGAMNTEAFF
TGTGCCAGTAATTCTGGCGGGGCGATGAACACTGAAGCTTTCTTT
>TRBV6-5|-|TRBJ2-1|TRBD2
CASSAERGGHNEQFF
TGTGCCAGCAGTGCCGAGCGGGGGGGCCACAATGAGCAGTTCTTC
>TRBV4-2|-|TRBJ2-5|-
CASSQAGRAETQYF
TGTGCCAGCAGCCAGGCGGGCCGGGCGGAGACCCAGTACTTC
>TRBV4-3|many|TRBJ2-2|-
CASSLGQGRTGELFF
TGCGCCAGCAGCCTCGGGCAGGGTAGGACCGGGGAGCTGTTTTTT
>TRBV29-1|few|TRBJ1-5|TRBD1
CSAQGQGDQPQHF
TGCAGCGCCCAGGGACAGGGGGATCAGCCCCAGCATTTT
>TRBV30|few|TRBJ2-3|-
CAWNRRGRGPDTQYF
TGTGCCTGGAATCGGCGGGGGCGCGGACCAGATACGCAGTATTTT
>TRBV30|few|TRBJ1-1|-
CAWSPGLPNTEAFF
TGTGCCTGGAGTCCGGGACTCCCGAACACTGAAGCTTTCTTT
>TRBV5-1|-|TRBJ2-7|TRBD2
CASSPGRGQIYEQYF
TGCGCCAGCAGCCCGGGGAGGGGCCAAATCTACGAGCAGTACTTC
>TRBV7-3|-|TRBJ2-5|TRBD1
CASSLGRDRAQETQYF
TGTGCCAGCAGCCTCGGCCGGGACAGGGCCCAAGAGACCCAGTACTTC
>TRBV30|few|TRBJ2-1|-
CAWSRGGINNEQFF
TGTGCCTGGAGTCGGGGCGGGATCAACAATGAGCAGTTCTTC
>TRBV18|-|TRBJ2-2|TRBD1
CASRQGTGELFF
TGTGCCAGCAGACAGGGGACCGGGGAGCTGTTTTTT
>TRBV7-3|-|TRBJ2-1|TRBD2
CASSLGLADYNEQFF
TGTGCCAGCAGCTTAGGACTAGCGGACTACAATGAGCAGTTCTTC
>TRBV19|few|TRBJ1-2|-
CASSDNRVGYTF
TGTGCCAGTAGCGATAACAGGGTCGGCTACACCTTC
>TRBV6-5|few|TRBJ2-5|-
CASSYQQRETQYF
TGTGCCAGCAGTTACCAACAGAGGGAGACCCAGTACTTC
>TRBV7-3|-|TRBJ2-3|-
CASKGRTGTDTQYF
TGTGCCAGCAAGGGACGAACTGGGACAGATACGCAGTATTTT
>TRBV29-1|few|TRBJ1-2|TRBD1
CSVEGTAGDRGTYGYTF
TGCAGCGTTGAGGGAACTGCCGGGGACAGGGGAACATATGGCTACACCTTC
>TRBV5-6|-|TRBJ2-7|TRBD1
CASSLGTGGASAHEQYF
TGTGCCAGCAGCTTAGGGACAGGGGGCGCCTCAGCGCACGAGCAGTACTTC
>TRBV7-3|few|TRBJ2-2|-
CASSLAGTGGLGTGELFF
TGTGCCAGCAGCTTAGCGGGGACGGGCGGCCTGGGTACCGGGGAGCTGTTTTTT
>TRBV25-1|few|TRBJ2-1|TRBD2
CASSEPSGGAPYNEQFF
TGTGCCAGCAGTGAGCCTAGCGGGGGGGCCCCCTACAATGAGCAGTTCTTC
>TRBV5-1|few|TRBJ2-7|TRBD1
CASSAGTGAGEQYF
TGCGCCAGCAGCGCCGGGACAGGGGCGGGCGAGCAGTACTTC
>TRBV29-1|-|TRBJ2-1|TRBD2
CSVGLAGANEQFF
TGCAGCGTTGGGCTAGCGGGGGCCAATGAGCAGTTCTTC
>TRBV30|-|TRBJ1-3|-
CAWSGTVGNTIYF
TGTGCCTGGAGTGGGACAGTGGGAAACACCATATATTTT
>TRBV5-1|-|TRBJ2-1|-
CASSPSSYNEQFF
TGCGCCAGCAGCCCCAGCTCCTACAATGAGCAGTTCTTC
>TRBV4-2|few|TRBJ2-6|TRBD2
CASSPRQPGRGRSSPFNVLTF
TGTGCCAGCAGCCCAAGGCAACCCGGGAGGGGCCGATCTAGTCCCTTCAACGTCCTGACTTTC
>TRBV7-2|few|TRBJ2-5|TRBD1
CASSLGRPRQGAETQYF
TGTGCCAGCAGCTTAGGGCGGCCTCGACAGGGGGCCGAGACCCAGTACTTC
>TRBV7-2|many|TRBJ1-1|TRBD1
CASNQGGRQTVDF
TGTGCCAGCAACCAAGGGGGCCGTCAGACGGTCGATTTT
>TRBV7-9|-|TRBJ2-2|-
CASSIRPGIGIFAGELFF
TGTGCCAGCAGCATCCGCCCAGGAATCGGTATCTTCGCCGGGGAGCTGTTTTTT
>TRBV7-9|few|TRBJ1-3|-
CASIGAGGNTIYF
TGTGCCAGCATCGGAGCGGGCGGAAACACCATATATTTT
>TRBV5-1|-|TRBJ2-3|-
CASSFLTSQTDTQYF
TGCGCCAGCAGCTTTTTGACATCGCAGACAGATACGCAGTATTTT
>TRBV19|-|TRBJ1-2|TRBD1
CASKSSGQTYRGYTF
TGTGCCAGTAAATCATCGGGACAGACTTATCGGGGCTACACCTTC
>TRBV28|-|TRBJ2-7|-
CASSLVQGGEQYF
TGTGCCAGCAGTTTGGTCCAGGGCGGCGAGCAGTACTTC
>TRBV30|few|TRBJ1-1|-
CAWRATEAFF
TGTGCCTGGAGGGCCACTGAAGCTTTCTTT
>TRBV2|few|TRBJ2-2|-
CASRGAVNTGELFF
TGTGCCAGCAGAGGGGCGGTTAACACCGGGGAGCTGTTTTTT
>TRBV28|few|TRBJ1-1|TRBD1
CASSFSLDRVQEAFF
TGTGCCAGCAGTTTCTCTTTAGACAGGGTACAGGAAGCTTTCTTT
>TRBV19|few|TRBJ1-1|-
CASSTQAWAEAFF
TGTGCCAGTAGTACCCAGGCGTGGGCGGAAGCTTTCTTT
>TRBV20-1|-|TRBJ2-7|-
CSADLLGSQYF
TGCAGTGCTGACTTACTAGGGAGTCAGTACTTC
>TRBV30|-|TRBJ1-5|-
CAWSARRGNQPQHF
TGTGCCTGGAGCGCCCGCCGGGGCAATCAGCCCCAGCATTTT
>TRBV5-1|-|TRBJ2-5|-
CASRTGRETQYF
TGCGCCAGCAGGACGGGGCGGGAGACCCAGTACTTC
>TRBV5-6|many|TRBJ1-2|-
CASSLASRSYGYTF
TGTGCCAGCAGCTTGGCATCCAGGTCCTATGGCTACACCTTC
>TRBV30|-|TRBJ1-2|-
CAWSSLGPGYTF
TGTGCCTGGAGTAGTCTCGGCCCCGGCTACACCTTC
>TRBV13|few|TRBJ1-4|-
CASSLVNEKLFF
TGTGCCAGCAGCTTAGTTAATGAAAAACTGTTTTTT